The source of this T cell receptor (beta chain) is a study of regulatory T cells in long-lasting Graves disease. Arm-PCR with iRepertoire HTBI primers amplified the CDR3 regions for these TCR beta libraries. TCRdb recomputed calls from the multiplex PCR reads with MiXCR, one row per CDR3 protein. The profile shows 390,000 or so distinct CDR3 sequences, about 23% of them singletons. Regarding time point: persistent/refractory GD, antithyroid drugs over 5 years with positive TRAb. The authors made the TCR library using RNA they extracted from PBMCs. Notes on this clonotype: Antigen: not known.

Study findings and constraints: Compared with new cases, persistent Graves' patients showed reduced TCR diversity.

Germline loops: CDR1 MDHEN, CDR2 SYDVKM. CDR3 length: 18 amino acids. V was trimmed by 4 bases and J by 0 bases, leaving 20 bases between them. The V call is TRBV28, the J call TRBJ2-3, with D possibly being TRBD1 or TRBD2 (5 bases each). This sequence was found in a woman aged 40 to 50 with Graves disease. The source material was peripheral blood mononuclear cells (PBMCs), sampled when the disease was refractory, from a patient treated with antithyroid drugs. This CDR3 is CASSSPWGSGHSTDTQYF. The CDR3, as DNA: TGTGCCAGCAGTTCCCCCTGGGGGTCAGGCCACAGCACAGATACGCAGTATTTT.